Below, 26 T cell receptor beta chains from the same sample are listed, as sequenced in a study of blood T cells in healthy people across ages. PCR was performed a second time for roughly 6 to 12 cycles using a sample-barcoded 5' primer and a J-beta primer mix. TCRdb analysed the 5' RACE reads with MiXCR anew, one entry per CDR3 protein. The sample consists of approximately 810,000 distinct CDR3 sequences, under 35% of them appearing once. Material: blood. The receptor source for this set is a woman older than 75 in good health.

The rearrangement links TRBV6-1 to TRBJ2-6, with D unclear. V was trimmed by 7 bases and J by 0 bases, leaving 19 bases between them. Germline loops: CDR1 MNHNS, CDR2 SASEGT. This CDR3 is 18 amino acids long. The CDR3 loop reads CASKTLTAPSSGANVLTF. DNA of the CDR3: TGTGCCAGCAAAACCTTGACGGCCCCAAGCTCTGGGGCCAACGTCCTGACTTTC.

A remark on this clonotype: With a much larger clone just one base away, this may be a read error. This chain uses TRBV7-9 with TRBJ1-2, with TRBD1 as a possible D gene (5 bases). The CDR3 extends over 15 amino acids. Germline assignment: CDR1 SEHNR and CDR2 FQNEAQ (reference sequence). CDR3: CVSSDRDVGRSGYTF. The CDR3 DNA sequence: TGTGTCAGCAGCGACCGGGACGTCGGACGAAGTGGCTACACCTTC.

Of note for this clonotype: The junction does not match germline at one end; this may be a read error. The gene calls are TRBV5-1 and TRBJ1-2; tentative D call: TRBD1 (5 bases). Germline V lookup: CDR1 SGHRS, CDR2 YFSETQ. This CDR3 has 13 amino acids. CDR3 in DNA: TGCGCCAGCGGCTTGGGTGACCAGGGCGGCTACACCTTC. Its translation: CASGLGDQGGYTF.

This clonotype has at least ten counts. This chain links TRBV20-1 with TRBJ1-6; 7 nucleotides agree with TRBD1. Germline CDR1 and CDR2: DFQATT and SNEGSKA (reference sequence). J gave up 7 bases and V 2 bases, and 5 bases lay outside the gene matches. The CDR3 extends over 14 amino acids. CDR3 loop: CSARSTGPNSPLHF. CDR3 DNA: TGCAGTGCTAGATCGACAGGGCCCAATTCACCCCTCCACTTT.

This clonotype was seen a handful of times. The gene calls are TRBV30 and TRBJ2-5, with TRBD1 matching over 7 bases. This CDR3 spans 15 amino acids. CDR1 is GTSNPN and CDR2 is SVGIG in the germline V gene (reference sequence). J was trimmed by 5 bases and V by 0 bases; bases with no gene match: 9. The DNA for the CDR3 is TGTGCCTGGAGTGTCGGCCTGACAGGGTCTGAGACCCAGTACTTC. This gives the protein CAWSVGLTGSETQYF.

This clonotype has ten or more counts. This chain uses TRBV6-5 with TRBJ1-2, with unresolved D. The CDR3 contains 12 residues. The V and J ends lost 10 bases and 10 bases respectively, with 19 bases between them. Germline V gives CDR1 MNHEY, CDR2 SVGAGI. The DNA of the CDR3 is TGTGCCACCTTCTCTAGCGGGGAAGCCTACACCTTC. Its translation is CATFSSGEAYTF.

This clonotype appeared many times. The CDR3 DNA follows: TGTGCCAGCAGCTTACTCCAGGGGGGTGAAGCTTTCTTT. Its protein is CASSLLQGGEAFF. The rearrangement uses TRBV12-3 or TRBV12-4 and TRBJ1-1; the match to TRBD1 covers 7 bases. The length of the CDR3 is 13 residues. V gave up 6 bases and J gave up 7 bases; unmatched junction bases: 8.

With respect to this clonotype: One end of the junction does not line up with germline, which may come from a read error. This chain connects TRBV5-4 to TRBJ2-3; either TRBD1 or TRBD2 may supply D (6 bases each). The CDR3 contains 17 residues. Germline V gene data show CDR1 as SGHNT and CDR2 as YYREEE (reference sequence). CDR3 sequence: CASSHTPAGGLPDTLYF. The CDR3 bases are TGTGCCAGCAGCCACACGCCAGCTGGGGGGCTCCCAGATACGCTGTATTTT.

The rearrangement joins TRBV3-1 to TRBJ1-5; TRBD1 might be the D (6 bases). Looked up from germline, CDR1 is LGHDT and CDR2 is YNNKEL (reference sequence). The CDR3 consists of 17 residues. Trimming pared 3 bases from V and 3 bases from J, leaving 18 bases between. The CDR3 sequence is CASSQGAPPSPNQPQHF. As DNA, the CDR3 is TGTGCCAGCAGCCAGGGGGCTCCCCCAAGCCCCAATCAGCCCCAGCATTTT.

About this clonotype: This may come from a read error, since a much larger clone is one base off. The V gene is TRBV5-1, the J gene TRBJ2-1; D may be TRBD1 (5 bases). The CDR3 length is 14 residues. Germline V gene sequence: CDR1 SGHRS, CDR2 YFSETQ. Trimming took 4 bases from V and 1 from J, leaving 9 bases between them. CDR3 sequence: CASSTRQSYNEQFF. As DNA, the CDR3 is TGCGCCAGCAGCACGAGACAGTCCTACAATGAGCAGTTCTTC.

The chain couples TRBV4-1 to TRBJ2-7, with a weak D call TRBD2 (5 bases). Deletions cut 0 bases from V and 6 bases from J, with 6 bases between. Germline V gene data show CDR1 as MGHRA and CDR2 as YSYEKL. CDR3 length: 12 residues. The DNA of the CDR3 is TGCGCCAGCAGCCAAGATGGACTCGAGCAGTACTTC. This gives the protein CASSQDGLEQYF.

This clonotype has ten or more counts. V is TRBV12-3 or TRBV12-4 and J is TRBJ2-3; D possibly corresponds to TRBD1 (6 bases). The CDR3 consists of 15 residues. With 2 bases removed from V and 5 bases from J, the gap between germline ends came to 14 bases. CDR3 coding DNA: TGTGCCAGCAGTTTAAGAGCAGGGGCGGGAGATACGCAGTATTTT. Its translation is CASSLRAGAGDTQYF.

The chain carries TRBV20-1 and TRBJ2-7; D ambiguous. Germline V gene data show CDR1 as DFQATT and CDR2 as SNEGSKA (reference sequence). V dropped 4 bases and J dropped 0 bases, with 4 bases sitting between them. CDR3 size: 11 residues. In DNA, the CDR3 is TGCAGTGCTAAAATCTCCTACGAGCAGTACTTC. Translating it yields CSAKISYEQYF.

J is TRBJ2-1 and V is TRBV12-3 or TRBV12-4; perhaps TRBD1 as D (6 bases). Trimming shortened V by 6 bases and J by 6 bases, and 15 bases separated the two germline ends. The CDR3 spans 14 residues. As DNA, the CDR3 is TGTGCCAGCAGCCAGACAGGAGACTTCAATGAGCAGTTCTTC. It is translated as CASSQTGDFNEQFF.

Note on this clonotype: Sequence at one end of the junction differs from germline and may be a read error. The chain combines TRBV2 with TRBJ2-2; 8 nucleotides align to TRBD1. The length of the CDR3 is 15 residues. Germline-derived CDR1 and CDR2 are SNHLY and FYNNEI. The DNA of the CDR3 is TGTGCCCGCAGCCGACAGGGGACGAACACTGGGGAGCTGTTTTTT. This translates into CARSRQGTNTGELFF.

This clonotype occurred many times. This chain joins TRBV11-3 and TRBJ2-1; no clear D gene. The CDR3 consists of 13 residues. V was trimmed by 1 base and J by 6 bases, leaving 7 bases between them. Per the germline V gene, CDR1 is SGHNT and CDR2 is YENEEA. CDR3 amino acids: CASSLGVPNEQFF. CDR3 DNA: TGTGCCAGCAGCTTAGGGGTACCCAATGAGCAGTTCTTC.

The sample holds a few counts of this clonotype. The chain has TRBV5-1 and TRBJ2-3; 15 bases match TRBD2. CDR3 length: 18 amino acids. The V segment lost 0 bases and the J segment 2 bases; nucleotides outside the gene matches: 4. CDR1 SGHRS and CDR2 YFSETQ come from the germline V gene. The CDR3 sequence is CASSLGGLAGGVTDTQYF. DNA for the CDR3: TGCGCCAGCAGCTTGGGGGGACTAGCGGGGGGTGTCACAGATACGCAGTATTTT.

Worth noting for this clonotype: Just one base apart from a much larger clone, this may be a read error. The chain uses TRBV7-9 and TRBJ2-7, with D possibly being TRBD1 (6 bases). This CDR3 has 14 amino acids. The germline V and J ends were trimmed by 5 bases and 9 bases, with 20 bases remaining between them. CDR1 SEHNR and CDR2 FQNEAQ come from the germline V gene (reference sequence). The CDR3 loop reads CASSPQGHPLGQYF. CDR3 bases: TGTGCCAGCAGCCCCCAGGGGCACCCCCTCGGGCAGTACTTC. The full variable domain, completed using reference TRBV7-9 and TRBJ2-7, is DTGVSQNPRHKITKRGQNVTFRCDPISEHNRLYWYRQTLGQGPEFLTYFQNEAQLEKSRLLSDRFSAERPKGSFSTLEIQRTEQGDSAMYLCASSPQGHPLGQYFGPGTRLTVT.

This clonotype was observed many times. The CDR3 loop is CATHNPAKNIQYF. CDR3 nucleotides: TGTGCCACTCATAATCCAGCCAAAAACATTCAGTACTTC. The chain carries TRBV6-1 and TRBJ2-4; D is undetermined. Trimming left V 10 bases short and J 0 bases short, with 10 bases between. CDR1 MNHNS and CDR2 SASEGT come from the germline V gene. The CDR3 length is 13 residues.

Of note for this clonotype: The junction differs from germline at one of its ends, possibly a read error. The chain is built from TRBV12-3 or TRBV12-4 and TRBJ2-3; 14 bases are a match to TRBD2. This CDR3 is 19 amino acids long. The CDR3 sequence: CASSYLGTSGGLSADAQYF. The CDR3 nucleotides are TGTGCCAGCAGTTATCTCGGGACTAGCGGGGGCTTAAGCGCAGATGCGCAGTATTTT.

This clonotype was recorded at least ten times. The rearrangement uses TRBV7-2 and TRBJ2-7; 9 bases map to TRBD1. CDR1 and CDR2 (germline): SGHTA, FQGNSA. With 5 bases clipped from V and 3 bases from J, the junction kept 8 bases outside the gene matches. The CDR3 sequence is 15 residues long. In DNA form, the CDR3 reads TGTGCCAGCAGCCCCTCTGTGGGACAGGGCTACGAGCAGTACTTC. Translated, it gives CASSPSVGQGYEQYF.

With respect to this clonotype: The conserved closing phenylalanine or tryptophan is absent in this CDR3, likely reflecting a read error. This sequence joins TRBV7-9 and TRBJ2-1; 10 positions match TRBD2. Germline CDR1 and CDR2: SEHNR and FQNEAQ (reference sequence). There are 18 residues in the CDR3. Trimming removed 4 bases from V and 7 bases from J; junction bases left unmatched: 16. Written as DNA, the CDR3 is TGTGCCAGCAGCTCCTACGGGAGCGGGGGGGCAGGTCCGAATGAGCAGTTCATC. Translated, it gives CASSSYGSGGAGPNEQFI.

The chain is built from TRBV9 and TRBJ1-1; D may be TRBD1 (5 bases). The CDR3 length is 13 residues. Germline CDR1 is SGDLS and CDR2 is YYNGEE. The V end was cut by 0 bases, the J end by 11 bases, with 14 bases between. The CDR3 loop is CASSVAPGEGAFF. CDR3 bases: TGTGCCAGCAGCGTAGCTCCAGGCGAGGGGGCTTTCTTT.

This clonotype was counted between two and nine times. This rearrangement joins TRBV5-5 to TRBJ2-1; tentatively, D is TRBD1 (6 bases). Germline V gene lookup returns CDR1 SGHKS and CDR2 YYEKEE (reference sequence). The CDR3 covers 16 residues. V lost 3 bases and J lost 0, with 13 bases in between. CDR3 region: CASSWAWGLSYNEQFF. The DNA for the CDR3 is TGTGCCAGCAGCTGGGCCTGGGGGCTCTCCTACAATGAGCAGTTCTTC.

This clonotype was seen a few times. The chain joins TRBV24-1 to TRBJ2-2; possibly TRBD1 for D (6 bases). Trimming stripped 8 bases from V and 5 bases from J, with 14 bases between. The CDR3 totals 14 residues. Germline lookup yields CDR1 KGHDR and CDR2 SFDVKD. The CDR3 protein is CATKGWGLTGELFF. For the CDR3, the DNA is TGTGCCACCAAAGGTTGGGGGCTTACCGGGGAGCTGTTTTTT.

This chain connects TRBV5-1 to TRBJ2-5; D is ambiguous. Trimming took 2 bases from V and 1 from J, leaving 18 bases between them. Germline assignment: CDR1 SGHRS and CDR2 YFSETQ. The CDR3 totals 17 residues. The CDR3: CASSFLSKAQTQETQYF. The CDR3 nucleotides are TGCGCCAGCAGCTTTTTATCCAAGGCACAGACCCAAGAGACCCAGTACTTC.